Each of the 18 T cell receptor beta chains below was sequenced from the same sample in a study of blood T cell repertoires in COVID-19. Assay: immunoSEQ multiplex PCR; the TCRdb copy retains only in-frame clones and omits some. The table includes around 100,000 clones, approximately 93% detected once. The specimen sequenced was peripheral blood. The receptors stem from a man aged 45-65 years with active COVID-19.

The chain has TRBV4-1 and TRBJ2-4, with a tentative D call TRBD2 (5 bases). V lost 0 bases and J lost 3, with 21 bases in between. The CDR3 consists of 19 residues. Germline CDR1 reads MGHRA; CDR2 reads YSYEKL. The CDR3 coding sequence is TGCGCCAGCAGCCAAGATCGGGGTCGGGCCCCAGGAGGCAAAAACATTCAGTACTTC. This encodes CASSQDRGRAPGGKNIQYF.

The chain employs TRBV2 and TRBJ2-6, with 8 bases matching TRBD1. The CDR3 covers 16 residues. Per germline, CDR1 SNHLY and CDR2 FYNNEI. The V and J ends lost 9 bases and 0 bases, in that order; junction bases with no gene match: 7. Here the CDR3 reads CARDREVLSGANVLTF. CDR3 DNA sequence: TGTGCCAGGGACAGGGAGGTCCTCTCTGGGGCCAACGTCCTGACTTTC.

The rearrangement uses TRBV6-2 or TRBV6-3 and TRBJ2-2; possibly TRBD1 for D (6 bases). The V and J ends lost 5 bases and 7 bases respectively, with 14 bases between them. The CDR3 totals 14 residues. In germline, CDR1 is MNHEY, CDR2 SVGEGT. The CDR3 DNA reads TGTGCCAGCAGTCCCCAGGGGCCACTCGGGGAGCTGTTTTTT. Translated: CASSPQGPLGELFF.

J is TRBJ2-6 and V is TRBV29-1; a weak D match, TRBD2 (6 bases). The CDR3 is 13 amino acids. With 4 bases removed from V and 4 bases from J, the gap between germline ends came to 8 bases. Germline CDR1 is SQVTM and CDR2 is ANQGSEA. This chain's CDR3 is CSVGGRGANVLTF. The CDR3 coding sequence is TGCAGCGTTGGAGGGAGGGGGGCCAACGTCCTGACTTTC.

This clone was picked up one time. J is TRBJ2-1 and V is TRBV19; 11 bases are a match to TRBD1. Per the germline V gene, CDR1 is LNHDA and CDR2 is SQIVND (reference sequence). The ends lost 2 bases at V and 9 bases at J; junction bases unmatched: 6. This CDR3 comprises 15 residues. Here the CDR3 reads CASSIRGQGGGEQFF. CDR3 nucleotides: TGTGCCAGTAGTATAAGGGGACAGGGGGGCGGTGAGCAGTTCTTC. The complete variable domain, with remaining parts taken from reference TRBV19 and TRBJ2-1, reads DGGITQSPKYLFRKEGQNVTLSCEQNLNHDAMYWYRQDPGQGLRLIYYSQIVNDFQKGDIAEGYSVSREKKESFPLTVTSAQKNPTAFYLCASSIRGQGGGEQFFGPGTRLTVL.

This clone was seen only a few times. The chain combines TRBV2 with TRBJ1-2; D unresolved. This CDR3 spans 12 amino acids. Trimming shortened V by 6 bases and J by 4 bases, and 9 bases separated the two germline ends. From germline, CDR1 is SNHLY and CDR2 FYNNEI. CDR3 nucleotide sequence: TGTGCCAGCAGGCGGGAGGTCTATGGCTACACCTTC. Amino acid sequence: CASRREVYGYTF.

The genes are TRBV18 and TRBJ2-7; D possibly corresponds to TRBD2 (7 bases). This CDR3 spans 15 amino acids. Germline CDR1 and CDR2: KGHSH and LQKENI. V was cut by 3 bases and J by 0 bases, with 12 bases left in between. CDR3 coding DNA: TGTGCCAGCTCACCCCCGGGGGGACACTCCTACGAGCAGTACTTC. Translated: CASSPPGGHSYEQYF.

J is TRBJ1-1 and V is TRBV2, with D unresolved. CDR3 size: 16 residues. Germline-derived CDR1 and CDR2 are SNHLY and FYNNEI. V lost 0 bases, J lost 1 base, and 12 bases lay in between. The CDR3 protein is CASSEARGGTNTEAFF. The CDR3, as DNA: TGTGCCAGCAGTGAAGCGCGTGGCGGCACGAACACTGAAGCTTTCTTT.

This chain uses TRBV5-1 with TRBJ2-3, with D uncertain. This CDR3 contains 14 residues. The V end lost 4 bases, the J end lost 1 base, and 10 bases lay between the germline ends. Germline lookup yields CDR1 SGHRS and CDR2 YFSETQ. The CDR3 region is CASSPALGTDTQYF. The CDR3 region has the DNA TGCGCCAGCAGCCCTGCGCTGGGCACAGATACGCAGTATTTT.

J is TRBJ2-3 and V is TRBV27; 10 nucleotides align to TRBD2. J gave up 4 bases and V 4 bases, and 8 bases lay outside the gene matches. This CDR3 contains 16 residues. In germline, CDR1 is MNHEY, CDR2 SMNVEV (reference sequence). The CDR3 loop is CASSSASGSRADTQYF. The CDR3 DNA is TGTGCCAGCAGTTCCGCTAGCGGGAGCCGCGCAGATACGCAGTATTTT.

The rearrangement links TRBV29-1 to TRBJ2-3; 8 nucleotides align to TRBD2. V shed 6 bases, J shed 4 bases, and the junction held 12 bases outside the gene matches. The V gene's germline CDR1 is SQVTM and CDR2 ANQGSEA. This CDR3 has 15 amino acids. In nucleotides, the CDR3 is TGCAGCGTGGCCAGAGGGGCGGGGGGTTCAGATACGCAGTATTTT. This translates into CSVARGAGGSDTQYF.

The CDR3 spells CASRPGLAGSTDTQYF. For the CDR3, the DNA is TGTGCCAGCAGGCCGGGACTAGCGGGGAGCACAGATACGCAGTATTTT. The chain has TRBV3-1 (or the pseudogene TRBV3-2) and TRBJ2-3, with 13 nucleotides matching TRBD2. V shed 6 bases, J shed 0 bases, and the junction held 3 bases outside the gene matches. Germline V gene data show CDR1 as LGHDT and CDR2 as YNNKEL (reference sequence). The CDR3 is made up of 16 amino acids.

This clone has just one count. This chain uses TRBV7-9 with TRBJ2-1; 9 positions match TRBD2. V was pared by 5 bases and J by 7 bases, with 9 bases of the junction left unmatched. In germline, CDR1 is SEHNR, CDR2 FQNEAQ (reference sequence). The CDR3 extends over 15 amino acids. The CDR3 protein is CASSHSGSRGNEQFF. The DNA for the CDR3 is TGTGCCAGCAGCCATAGCGGGAGCCGGGGAAATGAGCAGTTCTTC.

The chain combines TRBV19 with TRBJ1-6, with 9 positions matching TRBD1. Germline loops: CDR1 LNHDA, CDR2 SQIVND (reference sequence). The CDR3 has 15 amino acids. V trimming: 4 bases; J trimming: 6 bases; junction bases outside the gene matches: 4. DNA for the CDR3: TGTGCCAGTAGTACACAGGGGGCCCGTAATTCACCCCTCCACTTT. This sequence encodes CASSTQGARNSPLHF.

This clone turned up a few times. The chain's CDR3 is CASSKDRGANYGYTF. The DNA of the CDR3 is TGTGCCAGCTCAAAAGACAGGGGAGCTAACTATGGCTACACCTTC. The chain carries TRBV18 and TRBJ1-2; 8 positions agree with TRBD1. Trimming removed 5 bases from V and 0 bases from J; junction bases left unmatched: 5. The CDR3 is made up of 15 amino acids. CDR1 is KGHSH and CDR2 is LQKENI in the germline V gene.

The chain couples TRBV11-3 to TRBJ2-3, with D possibly TRBD2 on 6 matching bases. V lost 3 bases and J lost 2, with 12 bases in between. Germline-derived CDR1 and CDR2 are SGHNT and YENEEA. The CDR3 has 15 amino acids. The CDR3: CASSFRGANTDTQYF. Written as DNA, the CDR3 is TGTGCCAGCAGCTTCCGCGGGGCAAACACAGATACGCAGTATTTT.

The chain links TRBV5-1 to TRBJ2-5; weak D call: TRBD1 (8 bases). V lost 4 bases to trimming and J lost 5 bases, with 12 bases between them. The length of the CDR3 is 13 residues. Germline V gene data show CDR1 as SGHRS and CDR2 as YFSETQ. The CDR3 loop reads CASSPQGGETQYF. Here the CDR3 DNA reads TGCGCCAGCAGCCCACAGGGGGGGGAGACCCAGTACTTC.

The chain has TRBV7-2 and TRBJ1-2, with D maybe TRBD1 (5 bases). Trimming pared 6 bases from V and 8 bases from J, leaving 16 bases between. The CDR3 covers 13 residues. CDR1 SGHTA and CDR2 FQGNSA come from the germline V gene. CDR3 nucleotide sequence: TGTGCCAGCAGTTTCGATACCACAGGAGGCTACACCTTC. This sequence encodes CASSFDTTGGYTF.